The present T cell receptor (beta chain) was sequenced within a study of CD8 T cells in Susac syndrome. The CDR3 extends over 15 amino acids. Germline CDR1 reads SGHRS; CDR2 reads YFSETQ. Trimming left V 3 bases short and J 3 bases short, with 12 bases between. The RNA, about 0.45 to 1 ug, was put through reverse transcription using random hexamers. TCRdb processed the immunoSEQ multiplex PCR reads anew with MiXCR; each CDR3 protein has one entry. The sample consists of 150,000 to 200,000 distinct CDR3 sequences, 80% to 95% of them appearing once. The sequenced sample consisted of CD4+ T cells from PBMCs. The rearrangement joins TRBV5-1 to TRBJ1-4; a possible D gene is TRBD1 (5 bases). This sequence originates from a human donor in good health. The CDR3 DNA is TGCGCCAGCAGCTCTGGGACGGGACCTAATGAAAAACTGTTTTTT. Protein product: CASSSGTGPNEKLFF.